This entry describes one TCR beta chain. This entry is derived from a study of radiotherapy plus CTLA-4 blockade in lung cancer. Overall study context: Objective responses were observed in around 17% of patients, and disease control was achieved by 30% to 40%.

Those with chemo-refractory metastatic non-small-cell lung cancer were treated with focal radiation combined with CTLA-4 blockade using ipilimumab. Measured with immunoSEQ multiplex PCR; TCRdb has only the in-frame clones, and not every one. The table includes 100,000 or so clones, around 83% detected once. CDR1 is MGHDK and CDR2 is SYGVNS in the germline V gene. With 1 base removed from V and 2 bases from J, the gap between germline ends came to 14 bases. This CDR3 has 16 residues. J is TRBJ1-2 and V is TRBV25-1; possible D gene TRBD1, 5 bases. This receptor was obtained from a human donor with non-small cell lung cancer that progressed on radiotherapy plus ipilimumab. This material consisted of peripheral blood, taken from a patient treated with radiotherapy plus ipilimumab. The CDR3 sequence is CASSEWSGTQNYGYTF. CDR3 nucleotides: TGTGCCAGCAGTGAATGGTCCGGGACTCAGAACTATGGCTACACCTTC.